Shown below are 8 T cell receptor beta chains from a single sample sequenced in a study of blood T cell repertoires in COVID-19. The repertoire was sequenced with immunoSEQ multiplex PCR; TCRdb's copy has only in-frame clones and lacks some. The sample contains about 170,000 clones, approximately 90% of which appear only once. The sample was peripheral blood. The receptor source for this set is a man aged 45-60 years who had recovered from COVID-19.

The chain couples TRBV10-2 to TRBJ2-1; 9 nucleotides match TRBD2. V shed 6 bases, J shed 6 bases, and the junction held 9 bases outside the gene matches. This CDR3 contains 15 residues. Per germline, CDR1 WSHSY and CDR2 SAAADI. The CDR3 DNA reads as TGCGCCAGCAGCACCGGGACTAGCAGTTCCAATGAGCAGTTCTTC. Amino acids: CASSTGTSSSNEQFF.

J is TRBJ2-7 and V is TRBV18; perhaps TRBD1 as D (6 bases). Germline V CDR1 and CDR2: KGHSH, LQKENI. CDR3 size: 14 residues. With 3 bases removed from V and 6 bases from J, the gap between germline ends came to 15 bases. This chain's CDR3 is CASSPKTGKGEQYF. Written as DNA, the CDR3 is TGTGCCAGCTCACCGAAAACAGGGAAGGGCGAGCAGTACTTC.

The V gene is TRBV30, the J gene TRBJ2-3; 11 nucleotides line up with TRBD1. The V gene's germline CDR1 is GTSNPN and CDR2 SVGIG (reference sequence). This CDR3 is 15 amino acids long. V lost 2 bases and J lost 2; bases outside the gene matches: 3. CDR3 in amino acids: CAWSRGQGATDTQYF. The DNA for the CDR3 is TGTGCCTGGAGTAGAGGACAGGGGGCCACAGATACGCAGTATTTT.

The rearrangement uses TRBV7-2 and TRBJ2-5, with D unresolved. Deletions cut 2 bases from V and 0 bases from J, with 10 bases between. Germline CDR1 is SGHTA and CDR2 is FQGNSA. This CDR3 comprises 15 residues. As DNA, the CDR3 is TGTGCCAGCAGCTTAAATACAGCCAACCAAGAGACCCAGTACTTC. Translation: CASSLNTANQETQYF.

The chain carries TRBV2 and TRBJ1-4, with D possibly being TRBD1 (5 bases). The CDR3 extends over 14 amino acids. Per the germline V gene, CDR1 is SNHLY and CDR2 is FYNNEI. Trimming shortened V by 6 bases and J by 4 bases, and 12 bases separated the two germline ends. The CDR3 DNA follows: TGTGCCAGCAGACAGGCTACTTATAATGAAAAACTGTTTTTT. Translation gives CASRQATYNEKLFF.

The rearrangement links TRBV29-1 to TRBJ2-7, with D tentatively TRBD1 (5 bases). The germline gives CDR1 SQVTM, CDR2 ANQGSEA. The CDR3 runs 13 residues. Trimming stripped 0 bases from V and 1 base from J, with 7 bases between. The CDR3 sequence: CSVEDRASYEQYF. The CDR3 DNA is TGCAGCGTTGAAGACAGGGCGTCCTACGAGCAGTACTTC.

This clone was recorded a few times. For the CDR3, the DNA is TGTGCCATCAGGGGGACAGGGGAGGGCAGCGGGGAGCTGTTTTTT. Translated, it gives CAIRGTGEGSGELFF. This chain links TRBV10-3 with TRBJ2-2; TRBD1 matches at 10 bases. CDR3 size: 15 residues. Germline V gives CDR1 ENHRY, CDR2 SYGVKD. V was pared by 6 bases and J by 7 bases, with 8 bases of the junction left unmatched.

V gene TRBV9 combines with J gene TRBJ1-5; possible D gene TRBD1, 6 bases. Trimming stripped 3 bases from V and 3 bases from J, with 10 bases between. This CDR3 region has 14 residues. Germline loops: CDR1 SGDLS, CDR2 YYNGEE. DNA of the CDR3: TGTGCCAGCAGCGCAGGGGCGGCCAATCAGCCCCAGCATTTT. This encodes CASSAGAANQPQHF. Full variable domain (outside the CDR3, taken from reference TRBV9 and TRBJ1-5): DSGVTQTPKHLITATGQRVTLRCSPRSGDLSVYWYQQSLDQGLQFLIQYYNGEERAKGNILERFSAQQFPDLHSELNLSSLELGDSALYFCASSAGAANQPQHFGDGTRLSIL.